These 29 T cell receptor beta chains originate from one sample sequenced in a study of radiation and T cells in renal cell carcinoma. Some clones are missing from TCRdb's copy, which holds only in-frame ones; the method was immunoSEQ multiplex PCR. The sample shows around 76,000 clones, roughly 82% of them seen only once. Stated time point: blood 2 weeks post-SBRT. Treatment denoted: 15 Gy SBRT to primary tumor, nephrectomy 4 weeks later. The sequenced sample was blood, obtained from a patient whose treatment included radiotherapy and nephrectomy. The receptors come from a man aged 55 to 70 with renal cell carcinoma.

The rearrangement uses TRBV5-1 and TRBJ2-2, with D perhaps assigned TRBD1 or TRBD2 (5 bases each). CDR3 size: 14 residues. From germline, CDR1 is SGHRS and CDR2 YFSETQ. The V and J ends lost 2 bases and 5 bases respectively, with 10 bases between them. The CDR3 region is CASSFGTETGELFF. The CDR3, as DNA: TGCGCCAGCAGCTTCGGGACCGAGACCGGGGAGCTGTTTTTT.

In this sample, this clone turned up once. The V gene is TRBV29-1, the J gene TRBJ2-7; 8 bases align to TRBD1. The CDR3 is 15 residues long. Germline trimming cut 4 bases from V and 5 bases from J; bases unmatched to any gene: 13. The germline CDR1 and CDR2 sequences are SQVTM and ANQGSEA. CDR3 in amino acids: CSVVSRQGAAHEQYF. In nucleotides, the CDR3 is TGCAGCGTTGTCTCTCGGCAGGGGGCGGCCCACGAGCAGTACTTC.

CDR3 sequence reads: CASSDREATGHEQYF. CDR3 sequence (DNA): TGTGCCAGCAGCGACAGGGAGGCTACCGGGCACGAGCAGTACTTC. The chain combines TRBV11-2 with TRBJ2-7; D is perhaps TRBD1 (7 bases). The germline V and J ends were trimmed by 5 bases and 5 bases, with 19 bases remaining between them. There are 15 residues in the CDR3. Germline-derived CDR1 and CDR2 are SGHAT and FQNNGV. The variable domain in full, with the rest retrieved from reference TRBV11-2 and TRBJ2-7, is EAGVAQSPRYKIIEKRQSVAFWCNPISGHATLYWYQQILGQGPKLLIQFQNNGVVDDSQLPKDRFSAERLKGVDSTLKIQPAKLEDSAVYLCASSDREATGHEQYFGPGTRLTVT.

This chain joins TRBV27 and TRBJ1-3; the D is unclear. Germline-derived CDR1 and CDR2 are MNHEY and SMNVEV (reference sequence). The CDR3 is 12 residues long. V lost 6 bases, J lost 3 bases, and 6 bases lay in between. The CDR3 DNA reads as TGTGCCAGCAGATCGGATGGAAACACCATATATTTT. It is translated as CASRSDGNTIYF.

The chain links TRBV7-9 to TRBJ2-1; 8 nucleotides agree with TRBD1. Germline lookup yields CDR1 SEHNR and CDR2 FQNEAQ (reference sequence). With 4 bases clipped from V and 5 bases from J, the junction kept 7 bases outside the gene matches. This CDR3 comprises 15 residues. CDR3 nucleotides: TGTGCCAGCAGCTCGGGACAGGATTCCCACAATGAGCAGTTCTTC. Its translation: CASSSGQDSHNEQFF. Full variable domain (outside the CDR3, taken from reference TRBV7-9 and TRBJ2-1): DTGVSQNPRHKITKRGQNVTFRCDPISEHNRLYWYRQTLGQGPEFLTYFQNEAQLEKSRLLSDRFSAERPKGSFSTLEIQRTEQGDSAMYLCASSSGQDSHNEQFFGPGTRLTVL.

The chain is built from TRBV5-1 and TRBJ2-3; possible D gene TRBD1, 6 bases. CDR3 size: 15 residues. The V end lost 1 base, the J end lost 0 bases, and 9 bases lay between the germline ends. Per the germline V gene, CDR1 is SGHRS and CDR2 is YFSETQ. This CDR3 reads CASSLLDSSTDTQYF. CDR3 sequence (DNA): TGCGCCAGCAGCTTGTTGGACAGTAGCACAGATACGCAGTATTTT.

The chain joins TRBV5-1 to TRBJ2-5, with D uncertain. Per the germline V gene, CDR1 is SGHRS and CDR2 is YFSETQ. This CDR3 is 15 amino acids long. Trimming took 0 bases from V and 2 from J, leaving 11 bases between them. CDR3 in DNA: TGCGCCAGCAGCTTGGCCTTTATGACTCAAGAGACCCAGTACTTC. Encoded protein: CASSLAFMTQETQYF.

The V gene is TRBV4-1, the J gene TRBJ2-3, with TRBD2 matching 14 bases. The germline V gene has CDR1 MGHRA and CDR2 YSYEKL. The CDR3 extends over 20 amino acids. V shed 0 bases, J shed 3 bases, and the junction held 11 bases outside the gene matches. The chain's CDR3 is CASSQDSPTSGRAFTDTQYF. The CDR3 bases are TGCGCCAGCAGCCAAGATTCTCCGACTAGCGGGAGGGCCTTTACAGATACGCAGTATTTT.

The CDR3 DNA is TGCAGCGTTGGGACTTCGGACCAAGAGACCCAGTACTTC. It codes for CSVGTSDQETQYF. This chain connects TRBV29-1 to TRBJ2-5; perhaps TRBD2 as D (5 bases). The V end was cut by 4 bases, the J end by 0 bases, with 9 bases between. This CDR3 contains 13 residues. The germline gives CDR1 SQVTM, CDR2 ANQGSEA.

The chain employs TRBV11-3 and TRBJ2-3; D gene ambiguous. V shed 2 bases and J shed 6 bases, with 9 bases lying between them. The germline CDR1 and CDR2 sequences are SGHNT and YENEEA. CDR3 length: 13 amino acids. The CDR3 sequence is CASSLYGSDTQYF. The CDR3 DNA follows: TGTGCCAGCAGCTTATACGGCTCGGATACGCAGTATTTT.

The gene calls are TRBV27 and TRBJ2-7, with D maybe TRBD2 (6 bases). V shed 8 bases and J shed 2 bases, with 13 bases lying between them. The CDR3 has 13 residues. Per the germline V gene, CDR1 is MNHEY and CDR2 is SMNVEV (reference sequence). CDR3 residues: CASAGTPTYEQYF. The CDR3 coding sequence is TGTGCCAGCGCCGGGACTCCGACCTACGAGCAGTACTTC.

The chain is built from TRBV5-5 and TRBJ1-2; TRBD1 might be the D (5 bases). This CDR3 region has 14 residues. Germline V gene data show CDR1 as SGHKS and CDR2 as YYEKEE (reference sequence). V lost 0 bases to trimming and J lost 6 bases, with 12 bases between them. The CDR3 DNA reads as TGTGCCAGCAGCTTGGTTACCAGGGTGGATGGCTACACCTTC. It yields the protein CASSLVTRVDGYTF.

The CDR3 nucleotides are TGCAGCGTTGTTGGCGGCCCTTCCTCCTACGAGCAGTACTTC. This gives the protein CSVVGGPSSYEQYF. This sequence joins TRBV29-1 and TRBJ2-7; D is unclear. Trimming stripped 4 bases from V and 0 bases from J, with 13 bases between. CDR3 length: 14 residues. The germline V gene encodes CDR1 SQVTM and CDR2 ANQGSEA.

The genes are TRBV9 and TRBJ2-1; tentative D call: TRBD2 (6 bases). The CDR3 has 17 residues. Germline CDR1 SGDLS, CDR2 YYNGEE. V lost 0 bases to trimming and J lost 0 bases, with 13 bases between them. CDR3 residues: CASSVASAGPSYNEQFF. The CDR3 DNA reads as TGTGCCAGCAGCGTAGCTTCAGCGGGTCCCTCCTACAATGAGCAGTTCTTC.

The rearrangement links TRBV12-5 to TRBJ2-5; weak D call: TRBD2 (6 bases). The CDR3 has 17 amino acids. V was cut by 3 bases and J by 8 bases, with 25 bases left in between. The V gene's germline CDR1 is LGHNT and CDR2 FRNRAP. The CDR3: CASGFDPAAGRRGTQYF. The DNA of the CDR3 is TGTGCTAGTGGTTTCGATCCCGCGGCGGGACGGAGAGGTACCCAGTACTTC.

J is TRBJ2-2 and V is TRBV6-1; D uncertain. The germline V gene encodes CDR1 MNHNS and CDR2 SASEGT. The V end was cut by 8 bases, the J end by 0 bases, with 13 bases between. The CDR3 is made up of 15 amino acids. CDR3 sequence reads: CASLGIRPNTGELFF. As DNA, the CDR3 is TGTGCCAGCCTGGGGATACGCCCGAACACCGGGGAGCTGTTTTTT.

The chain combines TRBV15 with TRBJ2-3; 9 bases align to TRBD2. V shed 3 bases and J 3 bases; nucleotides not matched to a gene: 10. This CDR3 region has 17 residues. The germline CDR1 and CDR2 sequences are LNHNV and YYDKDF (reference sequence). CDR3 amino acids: CATSSSNSGRGTDTQYF. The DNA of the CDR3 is TGTGCCACCAGCAGCAGTAATAGCGGGAGAGGGACAGATACGCAGTATTTT.

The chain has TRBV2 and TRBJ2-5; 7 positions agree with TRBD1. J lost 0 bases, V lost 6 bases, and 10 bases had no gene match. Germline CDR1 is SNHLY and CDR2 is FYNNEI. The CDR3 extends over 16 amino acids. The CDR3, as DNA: TGTGCCAGCAGCGGACAGGACCATGTTAACCAAGAGACCCAGTACTTC. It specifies CASSGQDHVNQETQYF. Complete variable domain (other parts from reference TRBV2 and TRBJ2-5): EPEVTQTPSHQVTQMGQEVILRCVPISNHLYFYWYRQILGQKVEFLVSFYNNEISEKSEIFDDQFSVERPDGSNFTLKIRSTKLEDSAMYFCASSGQDHVNQETQYFGPGTRLLVL.

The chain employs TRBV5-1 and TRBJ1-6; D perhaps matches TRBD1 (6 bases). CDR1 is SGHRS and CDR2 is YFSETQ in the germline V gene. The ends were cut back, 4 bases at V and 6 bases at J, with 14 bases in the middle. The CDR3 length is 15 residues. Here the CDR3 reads CASSAREGGNSPLHF. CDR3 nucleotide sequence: TGCGCCAGCAGCGCTCGGGAGGGGGGTAATTCACCCCTCCACTTT.

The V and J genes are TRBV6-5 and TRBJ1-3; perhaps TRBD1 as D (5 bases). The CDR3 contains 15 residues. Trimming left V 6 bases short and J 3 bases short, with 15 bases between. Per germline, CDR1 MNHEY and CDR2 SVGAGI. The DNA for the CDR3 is TGTGCCAGCAGCTTCGACAGAACCTTTGGAAACACCATATATTTT. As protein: CASSFDRTFGNTIYF.

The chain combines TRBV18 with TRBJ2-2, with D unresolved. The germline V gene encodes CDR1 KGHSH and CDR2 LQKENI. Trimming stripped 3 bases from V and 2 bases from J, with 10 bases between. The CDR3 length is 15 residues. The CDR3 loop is CASSPNRPNTGELFF. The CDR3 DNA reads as TGTGCCAGCTCACCTAACCGACCCAACACCGGGGAGCTGTTTTTT.

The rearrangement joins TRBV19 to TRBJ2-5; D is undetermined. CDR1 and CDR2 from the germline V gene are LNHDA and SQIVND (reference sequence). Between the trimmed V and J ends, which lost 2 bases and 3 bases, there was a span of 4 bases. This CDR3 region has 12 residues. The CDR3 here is CASSINKETQYF. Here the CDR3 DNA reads TGTGCCAGTAGTATAAATAAAGAGACCCAGTACTTC.

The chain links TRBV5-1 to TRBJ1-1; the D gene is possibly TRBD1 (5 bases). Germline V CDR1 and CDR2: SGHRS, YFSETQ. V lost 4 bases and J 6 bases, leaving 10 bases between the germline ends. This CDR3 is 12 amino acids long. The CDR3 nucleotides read TGCGCCAGCAGCGAGGGACGGGCTGAAGCTTTCTTT. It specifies CASSEGRAEAFF.

This chain's CDR3 is CATSTGSNTEAFF. The CDR3 nucleotides read TGTGCCACCTCGACAGGCTCCAACACTGAAGCTTTCTTT. The V and J genes are TRBV10-3 and TRBJ1-1; D might be TRBD1 (6 bases). The CDR3 is made up of 13 amino acids. CDR1 is ENHRY and CDR2 is SYGVKD in the germline V gene. The V and J ends lost 10 bases and 2 bases respectively, with 14 bases between them.

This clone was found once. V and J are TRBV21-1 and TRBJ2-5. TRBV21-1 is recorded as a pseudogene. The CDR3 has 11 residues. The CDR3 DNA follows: TGTGCCAGCAGCAAAAGGGAGACCCAGTACTTC. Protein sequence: CASSKRETQYF.

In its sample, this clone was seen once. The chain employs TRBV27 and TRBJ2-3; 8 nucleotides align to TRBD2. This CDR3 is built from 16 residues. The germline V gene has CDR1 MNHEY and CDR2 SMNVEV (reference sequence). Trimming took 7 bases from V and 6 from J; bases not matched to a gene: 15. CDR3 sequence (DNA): TGTGCCAGCACCCCCTTAGGGGCGGGAGGTAGGGATACGCAGTATTTT. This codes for CASTPLGAGGRDTQYF.

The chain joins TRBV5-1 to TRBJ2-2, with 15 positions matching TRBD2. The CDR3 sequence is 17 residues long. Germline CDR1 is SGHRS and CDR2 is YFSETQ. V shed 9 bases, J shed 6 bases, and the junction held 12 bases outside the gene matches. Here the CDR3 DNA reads TGCGCCACGCGGCGGACTAGCGGGAGGGTTTGGCCCGGGGAGCTGTTTTTT. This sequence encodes CATRRTSGRVWPGELFF.

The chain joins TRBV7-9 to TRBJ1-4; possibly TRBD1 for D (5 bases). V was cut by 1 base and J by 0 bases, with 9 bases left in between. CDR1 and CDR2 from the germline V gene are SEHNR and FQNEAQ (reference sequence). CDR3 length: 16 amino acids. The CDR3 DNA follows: TGTGCCAGCAGCTTAGAAGGGGATACAACTAATGAAAAACTGTTTTTT. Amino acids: CASSLEGDTTNEKLFF.

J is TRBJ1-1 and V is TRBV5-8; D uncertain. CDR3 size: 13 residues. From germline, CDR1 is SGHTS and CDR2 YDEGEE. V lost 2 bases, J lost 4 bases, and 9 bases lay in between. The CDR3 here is CASSFLGRTEAFF. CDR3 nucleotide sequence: TGTGCCAGCAGCTTTCTGGGTCGCACTGAAGCTTTCTTT.